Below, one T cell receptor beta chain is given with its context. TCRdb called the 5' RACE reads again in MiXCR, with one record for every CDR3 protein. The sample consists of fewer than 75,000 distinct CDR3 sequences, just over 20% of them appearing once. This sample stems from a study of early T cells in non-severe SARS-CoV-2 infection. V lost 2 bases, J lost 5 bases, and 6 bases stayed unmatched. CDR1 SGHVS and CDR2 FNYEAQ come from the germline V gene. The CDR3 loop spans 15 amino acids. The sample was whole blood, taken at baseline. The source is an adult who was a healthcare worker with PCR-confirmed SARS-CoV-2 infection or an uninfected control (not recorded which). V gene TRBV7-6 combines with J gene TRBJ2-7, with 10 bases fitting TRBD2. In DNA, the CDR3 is TGTGCCAGCAGCTTATTGCCTAGCGGGGGCAACGAGCAGTACTTC. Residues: CASSLLPSGGNEQYF. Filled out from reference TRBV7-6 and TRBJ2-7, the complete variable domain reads GAGVSQSPRYKVTKRGQDVALRCDPISGHVSLYWYRQALGQGPEFLTYFNYEAQQDKSGLPNDRFSAERPEGSISTLTIQRTEQRDSAMYRCASSLLPSGGNEQYFGPGTRLTVT.